A selection of T cell receptor beta chains follows, all from one sample in a study of blood T cell repertoires in COVID-19. Assay used: immunoSEQ multiplex PCR; TCRdb lists only in-frame clones, some missing. The repertoire holds around 140,000 clones, under 90% seen once, with 3% to 4% in the top ten. Source material: PBMCs or T cells enriched from blood (not recorded which). The receptors were gathered from a man aged 50-60 years in a cohort exposed to, infected with or recovered from COVID-19 (not recorded which). Both conserved end residues are part of each CDR3. D genes are given only for firm matches. The size of a clone is reported for some rows only, either as once, few or many, or as a class for expanded clones.

D gene: -
J gene: TRBJ1-2
clone size: -
V gene: TRBV3-1/TRBV3-2
CDR3 DNA: TGTGCCAGCAGCCCCGATCAGGGCTCTGGCTACACCTTC
CDR3 protein: CASSPDQGSGYTF

D gene: TRBD1
J gene: TRBJ1-2
clone size: -
V gene: TRBV5-5
CDR3 DNA: TGTGCCAGCAGCACCTTAGGACAGGGGTTAACCGGTAGTGGCTACACCTTC
CDR3 protein: CASSTLGQGLTGSGYTF

D gene: -
J gene: TRBJ1-2
clone size: -
V gene: TRBV2
CDR3 DNA: TGTGCCAGCATCCAGGGCCTCTATGGCTACACCTTC
CDR3 protein: CASIQGLYGYTF

D gene: -
J gene: TRBJ2-7
clone size: -
V gene: TRBV7-8
CDR3 DNA: TGTGCCAGCAGCTCGGACAATGCCTACGAGCAGTACTTC
CDR3 protein: CASSSDNAYEQYF

D gene: -
J gene: TRBJ2-7
clone size: once
V gene: TRBV4-1
CDR3 DNA: TGCGCCAGCAGCCAAGAGCGTAGGGGGTACTACGAGCAGTACTTC
CDR3 protein: CASSQERRGYYEQYF

D gene: -
J gene: TRBJ1-2
clone size: -
V gene: TRBV19
CDR3 DNA: TGTGCCAGTAGACAGTCAGGGACTAACTATGGCTACACCTTC
CDR3 protein: CASRQSGTNYGYTF

D gene: -
J gene: TRBJ1-6
clone size: -
V gene: TRBV18
CDR3 DNA: TGTGCCAGCTCACCAGACAGCAATTCACCCCTCCACTTT
CDR3 protein: CASSPDSNSPLHF

D gene: -
J gene: TRBJ2-5
clone size: -
V gene: TRBV15
CDR3 DNA: TGTGCCACCAGCAGAGATCCAGCGCCCCAAGAGACCCAGTACTTC
CDR3 protein: CATSRDPAPQETQYF

D gene: -
J gene: TRBJ2-6
clone size: -
V gene: TRBV28
CDR3 DNA: TGTGCCAGCATCCCTCCGGGGGAGCGGAGCTCTGGGGCCAACGTCCTGACTTTC
CDR3 protein: CASIPPGERSSGANVLTF

D gene: -
J gene: TRBJ1-5
clone size: -
V gene: TRBV10-2
CDR3 DNA: TGCGCCAGCAGTGACTGGACTGCCAATAGCAATCAGCCCCAGCATTTT
CDR3 protein: CASSDWTANSNQPQHF

D gene: -
J gene: TRBJ1-2
clone size: -
V gene: TRBV7-9
CDR3 DNA: TGTGCCAGCAGCTTAGAGGGTTTCGAGGGCTCCCCCAGGAACTATGGCTACACCTTC
CDR3 protein: CASSLEGFEGSPRNYGYTF

D gene: -
J gene: TRBJ1-5
clone size: few
V gene: TRBV7-6
CDR3 DNA: TGTGCCAGCAGCTTAGGAGACAGTCCCCTGTGGCCCCAGCATTTT
CDR3 protein: CASSLGDSPLWPQHF

D gene: -
J gene: TRBJ2-6
clone size: -
V gene: TRBV9
CDR3 DNA: TGTGCCAGCAGCGCCCTGGGGGGTTCTGGGGCCAACGTCCTGACTTTC
CDR3 protein: CASSALGGSGANVLTF

D gene: TRBD2
J gene: TRBJ2-7
clone size: -
V gene: TRBV19
CDR3 DNA: TGTGCCAGTAGTATTTACGGCGGGGAGGGCTACGAGCAGTACTTC
CDR3 protein: CASSIYGGEGYEQYF

D gene: -
J gene: TRBJ2-5
clone size: once
V gene: TRBV27
CDR3 DNA: TGTGCCAGCGGCTCCTGGGAGACCCAGTACTTC
CDR3 protein: CASGSWETQYF

D gene: -
J gene: TRBJ1-5
clone size: -
V gene: TRBV24-1
CDR3 DNA: TGTGCCACCAGTGACCGAGACAGTCATAGCAATCAGCCCCAGCATTTT
CDR3 protein: CATSDRDSHSNQPQHF

D gene: TRBD1
J gene: TRBJ1-1
clone size: -
V gene: TRBV5-6
CDR3 DNA: TGTGCCAGCCAGGGACAGCCGAACACTGAAGCTTTCTTT
CDR3 protein: CASQGQPNTEAFF

D gene: -
J gene: TRBJ2-6
clone size: -
V gene: TRBV25-1
CDR3 DNA: TGTGCCAGCAGTAGTAGGGGCGCTGGGGCCAACGTCCTGACTTTC
CDR3 protein: CASSSRGAGANVLTF

D gene: TRBD1
J gene: TRBJ2-7
clone size: -
V gene: TRBV11-1
CDR3 DNA: TGTGCCAGCAGCCCCGGGACAGCTTCCTACGAGCAGTACTTC
CDR3 protein: CASSPGTASYEQYF

D gene: TRBD2
J gene: TRBJ2-2
clone size: -
V gene: TRBV9
CDR3 DNA: TGTGCCAGCAGCACCTCTAGCGGGAGGGCCGACACCGGGGAGCTGTTTTTT
CDR3 protein: CASSTSSGRADTGELFF

D gene: TRBD1
J gene: TRBJ2-5
clone size: -
V gene: TRBV12-5
CDR3 DNA: TGTGCTAGCGGACAGGGGTTGGAGACCCAGTACTTC
CDR3 protein: CASGQGLETQYF

D gene: TRBD1
J gene: TRBJ2-7
clone size: -
V gene: TRBV30
CDR3 DNA: TGTGCCTGGGGACAGGGGGAATACGAGCAGTACTTC
CDR3 protein: CAWGQGEYEQYF

D gene: TRBD2
J gene: TRBJ2-5
clone size: -
V gene: TRBV7-7
CDR3 DNA: TGTGCCAGCAGCAGCGGGACTAGCGGGAGTGGGGAGACCCAGTACTTC
CDR3 protein: CASSSGTSGSGETQYF

D gene: TRBD2
J gene: TRBJ2-1
clone size: -
V gene: TRBV28
CDR3 DNA: TGTGCCAGCAGTCCTTGGGGGGGCTCCTACAATGAGCAGTTCTTC
CDR3 protein: CASSPWGGSYNEQFF

D gene: -
J gene: TRBJ1-6
clone size: -
V gene: TRBV7-9
CDR3 DNA: TGTGCCAGCAGCCCGACCTTGAGGGCCTATAATTCACCCCTCCACTTT
CDR3 protein: CASSPTLRAYNSPLHF

D gene: -
J gene: TRBJ2-7
clone size: -
V gene: TRBV27
CDR3 DNA: TGTGCCAGCAGCAGACGCCAGGGGGAGCAGTACTTC
CDR3 protein: CASSRRQGEQYF

D gene: TRBD1
J gene: TRBJ1-4
clone size: -
V gene: TRBV30
CDR3 DNA: TGTGCCTGGAGTGTTTTGGGGACAGTTCAGTTT
CDR3 protein: CAWSVLGTVQF

D gene: TRBD2
J gene: TRBJ2-2
clone size: -
V gene: TRBV7-2
CDR3 DNA: TGTGCCAGCAGCTTAGTGCGGGGGGGGACCGGGGAGCTGTTTTTT
CDR3 protein: CASSLVRGGTGELFF

D gene: -
J gene: TRBJ1-5
clone size: once
V gene: TRBV5-6
CDR3 DNA: TGTGCCAGCAGCTTGTCCGGAGCGGGGATGAGCAATCAGCCCCAGCATTTT
CDR3 protein: CASSLSGAGMSNQPQHF

D gene: TRBD1
J gene: TRBJ2-7
clone size: once
V gene: TRBV24-1
CDR3 DNA: TGTGCCACCAGTGAGACACAGGGGGGCGAGCAGTACTTC
CDR3 protein: CATSETQGGEQYF

D gene: -
J gene: TRBJ1-2
clone size: -
V gene: TRBV11-2
CDR3 DNA: TGTGCCAGCAGCATTACAGGGAACTATGGCTACACCTTC
CDR3 protein: CASSITGNYGYTF

D gene: -
J gene: TRBJ2-2
clone size: -
V gene: TRBV12-5
CDR3 DNA: TGTGCTAGTGGTTCGGGGGATAAGGGCGGAGTGACCGGGGAGCTGTTTTTT
CDR3 protein: CASGSGDKGGVTGELFF

D gene: -
J gene: TRBJ1-1
clone size: -
V gene: TRBV7-6
CDR3 DNA: TGTGCCAGCAGCTTAGAGGGCCGGGGCACTGAAGCTTTCTTT
CDR3 protein: CASSLEGRGTEAFF

D gene: -
J gene: TRBJ2-7
clone size: -
V gene: TRBV5-5
CDR3 DNA: TGTGCCAGCAGCCGGGACTTAATATACGAGCAGTACTTC
CDR3 protein: CASSRDLIYEQYF

D gene: TRBD1
J gene: TRBJ2-5
clone size: once
V gene: TRBV7-9
CDR3 DNA: TGTGCCAGCAGCTTAGGGACAGGGCCTCAAGAGACCCAGTACTTC
CDR3 protein: CASSLGTGPQETQYF

D gene: TRBD1
J gene: TRBJ2-3
clone size: -
V gene: TRBV3-1/TRBV3-2
CDR3 DNA: TGTGCCAGCAGCCAAGAGGACAGGGTCTTCGGAAAGGCAGATACGCAGTATTTT
CDR3 protein: CASSQEDRVFGKADTQYF

D gene: -
J gene: TRBJ2-2
clone size: -
V gene: TRBV3-1/TRBV3-2
CDR3 DNA: TGTGCCAGCAGCCAAGTGACTAGTTTACGAACCGGGGAGCTGTTTTTT
CDR3 protein: CASSQVTSLRTGELFF

D gene: TRBD2
J gene: TRBJ2-2
clone size: -
V gene: TRBV13
CDR3 DNA: TGTGCCAGCAGCTTCGGACTAGCCTCCACCGGGGAGCTGTTTTTT
CDR3 protein: CASSFGLASTGELFF

D gene: TRBD1
J gene: TRBJ1-1
clone size: once
V gene: TRBV11-3
CDR3 DNA: TGTGCCAGCAGCGACCGAAACAGGGGAGAAGCTTTCTTT
CDR3 protein: CASSDRNRGEAFF

D gene: -
J gene: TRBJ2-1
clone size: -
V gene: TRBV5-6
CDR3 DNA: TGTGCCAGCAGCTTTACGCTATCCCCAATTGATGAGCAGTTCTTC
CDR3 protein: CASSFTLSPIDEQFF

D gene: -
J gene: TRBJ1-2
clone size: -
V gene: TRBV19
CDR3 DNA: TGTGCCAGTAGGACATCGCAATCAGGGACAAGGGGCGCCTACACCTTC
CDR3 protein: CASRTSQSGTRGAYTF

D gene: -
J gene: TRBJ1-1
clone size: few
V gene: TRBV3-1/TRBV3-2
CDR3 DNA: TGTGCCAGCAGCCAAGGAACAGGCATGAACACTGAAGCTTTCTTT
CDR3 protein: CASSQGTGMNTEAFF

D gene: TRBD1
J gene: TRBJ1-2
clone size: -
V gene: TRBV5-5
CDR3 DNA: TGTGCCAGCAGCTTCAGGGACAGGGCAGTAGGGTTGTTGGGTGGCTACACCTTC
CDR3 protein: CASSFRDRAVGLLGGYTF

D gene: -
J gene: TRBJ2-7
clone size: -
V gene: TRBV5-1
CDR3 DNA: TGCGCCAGCACCCCTTTCCCGGGGAACGAGCAGTACTTC
CDR3 protein: CASTPFPGNEQYF

D gene: TRBD1
J gene: TRBJ2-3
clone size: -
V gene: TRBV6-5
CDR3 DNA: TGTGCCAGCGATGCGGGGACAGGGGGCACAGATACGCAGTATTTT
CDR3 protein: CASDAGTGGTDTQYF

D gene: TRBD2
J gene: TRBJ2-3
clone size: -
V gene: TRBV5-1
CDR3 DNA: TGCGCCAGCAGCCGACGGACGGCGGGGGGAGATACGCAGTATTTT
CDR3 protein: CASSRRTAGGDTQYF

D gene: -
J gene: TRBJ1-6
clone size: -
V gene: TRBV3-1/TRBV3-2
CDR3 DNA: TGTGCCAGCAGCCAGTCACAGCCTTCACCCCTCCACTTT
CDR3 protein: CASSQSQPSPLHF

D gene: -
J gene: TRBJ1-2
clone size: -
V gene: TRBV3-1/TRBV3-2
CDR3 DNA: TGTGCCAGCAGCCAAGAAATCGGGAGTCGCTATGGCTACACCTTC
CDR3 protein: CASSQEIGSRYGYTF

D gene: -
J gene: TRBJ2-1
clone size: -
V gene: TRBV7-6
CDR3 DNA: TGTGCCAGCAGCTCTGGACTAGAGCAGTTCTTC
CDR3 protein: CASSSGLEQFF

D gene: TRBD1
J gene: TRBJ1-1
clone size: -
V gene: TRBV10-3
CDR3 DNA: TGTGCCATCAGTGGCAGGACAGGGGGGAACACTGAAGCTTTCTTT
CDR3 protein: CAISGRTGGNTEAFF

D gene: TRBD2
J gene: TRBJ2-5
clone size: once
V gene: TRBV5-4
CDR3 DNA: TGTGCCAGCAGCTGGGGACTAGCGAGCAACCAAGAGACCCAGTACTTC
CDR3 protein: CASSWGLASNQETQYF

D gene: TRBD1
J gene: TRBJ1-5
clone size: -
V gene: TRBV28
CDR3 DNA: TGTGCCAGCAGGACAGGGGGCAGGGGTCAGCCCCAGCATTTT
CDR3 protein: CASRTGGRGQPQHF

D gene: -
J gene: TRBJ1-2
clone size: -
V gene: TRBV9
CDR3 DNA: TGTGCCAGCAGCGTAGACGAGGACTATGGCTACACCTTC
CDR3 protein: CASSVDEDYGYTF

D gene: -
J gene: TRBJ2-7
clone size: once
V gene: TRBV9
CDR3 DNA: TGTGCCAGCAGCGTAGGGGTAGGCGGAACCTACGAGCAGTACTTC
CDR3 protein: CASSVGVGGTYEQYF